This TCR beta chain stems from a study of blood T cell repertoires in COVID-19. As for the study in general: Both acute and convalescent COVID-19 samples were obtained from the United States, Italy and Spain.

Profiling relied on immunoSEQ multiplex PCR, and the TCRdb table lists in-frame clones only, not all of them. The table shows over 5,500 clones, with roughly four fifths occurring only once. The TCR was taken from a man in his sixties with acute or convalescent COVID-19. The sample consisted of peripheral blood.

The CDR3 loop is CASSRGTGGEKLFF. CDR3 nucleotide sequence: TGCGCCAGCAGCCGCGGGACAGGGGGCGAAAAACTGTTTTTT. The V and J genes are TRBV5-1 and TRBJ1-4, with 12 bases identical to TRBD1. After removal of 4 bases from V and 8 bases from J, the junction contained 3 bases not matched to a gene. CDR1 is SGHRS, CDR2 YFSETQ, per germline. This CDR3 has 14 residues.